A selection of T cell receptor beta chains follows, all from one sample in a study of blood T cell repertoires in COVID-19. Produced via immunoSEQ multiplex PCR; TCRdb's table is partial and in-frame only. The profile shows tens of thousands of clones, around 79% of them singletons. Sequenced material: peripheral blood. All receptors come from a woman older than 75 with active or convalescent COVID-19. Both conserved end residues are trimmed from each CDR3.

v_call,cdr3_aa
TRBV4-2,ASSQVLGLAGSGANVLT
TRBV1,TSSQVSSHTSNTEAF
TRBV27,ASSGYGYEQY
TRBV5-1,ASSLASGGRGEQF
TRBV7-8,ASSSWTASMNTEAF
TRBV7-9,ASSPTGVSPLH
TRBV19,ASSGQSTSYEQY
TRBV7-9,ASSYTLRGSDAYT
TRBV19,ASSLQKEKLF
TRBV18,ASSRTGGYEQY
TRBV5-1,ASSLGQGQSPLH
TRBV19,ASSRGFKRGRSSPLH
TRBV27,ASSLQGTDRNEQF
TRBV28,ASSPTGPFYGYT